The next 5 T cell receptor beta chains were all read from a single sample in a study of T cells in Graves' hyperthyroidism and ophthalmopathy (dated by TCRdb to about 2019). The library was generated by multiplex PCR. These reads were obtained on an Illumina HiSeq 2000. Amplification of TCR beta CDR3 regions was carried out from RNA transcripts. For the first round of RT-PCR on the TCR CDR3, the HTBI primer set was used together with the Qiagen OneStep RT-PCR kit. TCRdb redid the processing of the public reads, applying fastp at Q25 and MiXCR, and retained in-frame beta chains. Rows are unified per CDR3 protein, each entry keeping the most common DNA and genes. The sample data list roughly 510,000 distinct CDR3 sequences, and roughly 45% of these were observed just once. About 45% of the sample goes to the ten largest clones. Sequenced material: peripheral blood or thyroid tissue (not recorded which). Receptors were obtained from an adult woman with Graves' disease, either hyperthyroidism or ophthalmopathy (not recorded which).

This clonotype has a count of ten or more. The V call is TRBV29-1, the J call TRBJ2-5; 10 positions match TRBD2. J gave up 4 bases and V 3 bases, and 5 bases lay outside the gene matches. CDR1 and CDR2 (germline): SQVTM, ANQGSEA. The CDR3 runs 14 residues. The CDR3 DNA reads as TGCAGCGTTGATGCGCTAGCGGGAGTAGAGACCCAGTACTTC. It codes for CSVDALAGVETQYF. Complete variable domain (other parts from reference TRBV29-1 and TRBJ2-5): SAVISQKPSRDICQRGTSLTIQCQVDSQVTMMFWYRQQPGQSLTLIATANQGSEATYESGFVIDKFPISRPNLTFSTLTVSNMSPEDSSIYLCSVDALAGVETQYFGPGTRLLVL.

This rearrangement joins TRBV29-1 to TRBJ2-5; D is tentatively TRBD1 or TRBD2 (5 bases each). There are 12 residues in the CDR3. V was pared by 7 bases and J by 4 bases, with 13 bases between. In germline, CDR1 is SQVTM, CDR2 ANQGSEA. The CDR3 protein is CSGRVGTETQYF. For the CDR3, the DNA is TGCAGCGGAAGAGTAGGGACAGAGACCCAGTACTTC.

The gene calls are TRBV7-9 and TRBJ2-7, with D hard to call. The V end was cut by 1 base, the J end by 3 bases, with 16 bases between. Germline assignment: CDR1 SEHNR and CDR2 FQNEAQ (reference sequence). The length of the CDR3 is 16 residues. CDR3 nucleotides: TGTGCCAGCAGCTTAGAGGGCAGTCACTTATACTACGAGCAGTACTTC. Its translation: CASSLEGSHLYYEQYF.

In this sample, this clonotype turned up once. This chain's CDR3 is CSDSTGGMAEAFF. The CDR3 DNA reads TGCAGTGACTCGACGGGGGGTATGGCTGAAGCTTTCTTT. The chain carries TRBV29-1 and TRBJ1-1; TRBD1 is a possible D gene (5 bases). The CDR3 extends over 13 amino acids. Germline V gene lookup returns CDR1 SQVTM and CDR2 ANQGSEA.

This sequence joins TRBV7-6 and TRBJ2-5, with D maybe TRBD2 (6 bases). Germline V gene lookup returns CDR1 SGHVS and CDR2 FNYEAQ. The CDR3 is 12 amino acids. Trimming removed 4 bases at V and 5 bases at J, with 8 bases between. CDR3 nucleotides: TGTGCCAGCAGCTCTAGCGACGAGACCCAGTACTTC. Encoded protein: CASSSSDETQYF.